The clone carrying this T cell receptor (beta chain) turned up a few times. Its antigen is unknown. Arm-PCR of CDR3 regions with iRepertoire HTBI primers generated TCR beta libraries. From the multiplex PCR reads, TCRdb called clonotypes with MiXCR, one entry per CDR3 protein. The repertoire holds approximately 560,000 distinct CDR3 sequences, with 16% as singletons. This specimen comes from a study of regulatory T cells in long-lasting Graves disease. Study results and caveats: TCR diversity in persistent Graves' patients was below that of newly diagnosed ones. Only a small sample size was used, which may have cut accuracy.

Trimming cost V 1 base and J 3 bases, with 15 bases left between them. This CDR3 region has 16 residues. Germline lookup yields CDR1 GTSNPN and CDR2 SVGIG (reference sequence). Time point here: newly diagnosed GD, antithyroid drugs for less than 3 months. With RNA extracted from PBMCs as input, the TCR library was made. The same sample was also studied in work on T cells in Graves' hyperthyroidism and ophthalmopathy. That source reports: Clinicians diagnosed patients from clinical symptoms, serum thyroxine and TRAb, thyroid ultrasound and orbital computed tomography.

This material consisted of peripheral blood mononuclear cells (PBMCs), taken at new diagnosis, from a patient treated with antithyroid drugs. This TCR was recovered from a man aged 18 to 29 with Graves disease. The chain recombines TRBV30 with TRBJ2-2; D could derive from TRBD1 or TRBD2 (5 bases each). The CDR3 region has the DNA TGTGCCTGGAGTGCCGGGGCAGGGTTGTACACCGGGGAGCTGTTTTTT. It translates to CAWSAGAGLYTGELFF.